This TCR beta chain appears in the sequencing data of a study of identical twins. Study outcomes and limitations: Models underestimated out-of-frame TCR alpha sharing in monozygotic twins. The more abundant beta clonotypes in cord blood had fewer insertions, and memory repertoires did not show this. Among out-of-frame alpha sequences shared by twins, low generation probability occurred in excess.

As regards this clonotype: Its antigen remains unknown.

CDR1 is SGHAT, CDR2 FQNNGV, per germline. The CDR3 sequence is 17 residues long. V was shortened by 5 bases and J by 9 bases, with 26 bases between the two germline ends. Template switching (which added a universal primer site) was used, and cDNA carried unique molecular identifiers. TCRdb passed the 5' RACE reads through MiXCR, listing each CDR3 protein once. The data show hundreds of thousands of distinct CDR3 sequences, 5.5% to 7.5% seen once. The rearrangement uses TRBV11-2 and TRBJ2-4, with D possibly being TRBD2 (7 bases). The sequencing sample was made of naive T cells sorted from blood. This receptor was identified in a young man in good health. The CDR3 DNA reads as TGTGCCAGCAGCCAAGAGGGCAGGGAAAGGGGGGGTAGCATTCAGTACTTC. Protein product: CASSQEGRERGGSIQYF.